This entry concerns a single T cell receptor beta chain. The data derive from a study of OX40 agonist ivuxolimab in advanced cancers. The repertoire was sequenced with immunoSEQ multiplex PCR; TCRdb's copy has only in-frame clones and lacks some. The data contain tens of thousands of clones, roughly 80% of them seen just once; the ten biggest clones take up approximately 1.2%. CDR1 and CDR2 (germline): SGHTA, FQGNSA. V lost 4 bases and J lost 7; bases outside the gene matches: 7. The CDR3 sequence is 16 residues long. The chain uses TRBV7-2 and TRBJ2-1; 13 bases are a match to TRBD2. This sequence originates from an adult with an advanced solid tumor such as melanoma, head and neck, liver or kidney cancer. Source: CD4+ or CD8+ T cells sorted from blood, taken in a trial of the OX40 agonist ivuxolimab. The CDR3 loop reads CASSSTSGGALNEQFF. CDR3 coding DNA: TGTGCCAGCAGCTCTACTAGCGGGGGGGCCCTGAATGAGCAGTTCTTC.